These 19 T cell receptor beta chains share one sample of origin, sequenced in a study of cytotoxic CD8 clonotypes in ibrutinib-treated CLL. Measured with immunoSEQ multiplex PCR; TCRdb has only the in-frame clones, and not every one. Of around 140,000 clones listed, roughly 80% are singletons. The sequencing here drew on PBMCs, taken after 12 months of ibrutinib treatment. These receptors were collected from a human donor with chronic lymphocytic leukemia.

The chain couples TRBV25-1 to TRBJ2-7; no reliable D call. V dropped 6 bases and J dropped 2 bases, with 8 bases sitting between them. This CDR3 contains 12 residues. Germline V gene data show CDR1 as MGHDK and CDR2 as SYGVNS. The CDR3 here is CASRGPAYEQYF. The CDR3 nucleotides are TGTGCCAGCAGAGGCCCAGCCTACGAGCAGTACTTC.

The chain is built from TRBV7-9 and TRBJ2-7; D is uncertain. Per the germline V gene, CDR1 is SEHNR and CDR2 is FQNEAQ (reference sequence). Trimming stripped 10 bases from V and 4 bases from J, with 11 bases between. This CDR3 has 11 residues. The CDR3 region is CATSLGYEQYF. As DNA, the CDR3 is TGTGCCACCTCACTGGGTTACGAGCAGTACTTC.

The chain is built from TRBV7-9 and TRBJ2-7; D call uncertain. This CDR3 region has 12 residues. Trimming took 5 bases from V and 5 from J, leaving 10 bases between them. Germline loops: CDR1 SEHNR, CDR2 FQNEAQ (reference sequence). CDR3 nucleotide sequence: TGTGCCAGCAGCCCCCCCGGAGACGAGCAGTACTTC. Translation gives CASSPPGDEQYF.

This clone appeared a few times. This chain links TRBV27 with TRBJ1-4; TRBD1 is a possible D gene (6 bases). From germline, CDR1 is MNHEY and CDR2 SMNVEV (reference sequence). V was shortened by 5 bases and J by 5 bases, with 15 bases between the two germline ends. The CDR3 is 15 amino acids. In nucleotides, the CDR3 is TGTGCCAGCAGTCCAGGGACAACTCAAAATGAAAAACTGTTTTTT. Translation gives CASSPGTTQNEKLFF.

The rearrangement uses TRBV6-1 and TRBJ2-3; 8 positions agree with TRBD2. The germline V gene has CDR1 MNHNS and CDR2 SASEGT. The CDR3 has 15 residues. J was trimmed by 4 bases and V by 2 bases; bases with no gene match: 5. The CDR3 protein is CASSEWGLVADTQYF. The CDR3, as DNA: TGTGCCAGCAGTGAATGGGGACTAGTTGCAGATACGCAGTATTTT.

This clone was picked up a small number of times. This chain connects TRBV11-2 to TRBJ2-2; D uncertain. V was pared by 5 bases and J by 0 bases, with 1 base between. CDR3 length: 12 residues. Germline-derived CDR1 and CDR2 are SGHAT and FQNNGV. The DNA of the CDR3 is TGTGCCAGCAGCACGAACACCGGGGAGCTGTTTTTT. It encodes CASSTNTGELFF.

The rearrangement links TRBV4-2 to TRBJ2-5; D possibly corresponds to TRBD1 (7 bases). Germline V gives CDR1 LGHNA, CDR2 YNFKEQ. V lost 3 bases, J lost 1 base, and 18 bases lay in between. The CDR3 consists of 17 residues. The CDR3 DNA is TGTGCCAGCAGCCAGGGGGTACGGAGGGGGCCCCAAGAGACCCAGTACTTC. This gives the protein CASSQGVRRGPQETQYF.

J is TRBJ2-4 and V is TRBV4-1, with TRBD1 as a possible D gene (5 bases). In germline, CDR1 is MGHRA, CDR2 YSYEKL. This CDR3 spans 19 amino acids. The V gene lost 0 bases and the J gene lost 0 bases, with 18 bases spanning the gap. The chain's CDR3 is CASSQDRATTDIAKNIQYF. Here the CDR3 DNA reads TGCGCCAGCAGCCAAGATCGGGCAACCACGGACATAGCCAAAAACATTCAGTACTTC.

The rearrangement joins TRBV6-1 to TRBJ2-3, with D perhaps matching TRBD1 (7 bases). V lost 7 bases to trimming and J lost 9 bases, with 20 bases between them. Germline CDR1 and CDR2: MNHNS and SASEGT. This CDR3 is built from 14 residues. The CDR3 DNA follows: TGTGCCAGCACGCCGGCGGGGACAGATAAAACGCAGTATTTT. This translates into CASTPAGTDKTQYF.

The CDR3 DNA is TGTGCCATCCGAGGACCAGTGGGGACGGGGACGCAGTATTTT. It specifies CAIRGPVGTGTQYF. The gene calls are TRBV27 and TRBJ2-3; D is tentatively TRBD1 or TRBD2 (5 bases each). The CDR3 loop spans 14 amino acids. The germline V and J ends were trimmed by 10 bases and 9 bases, with 23 bases remaining between them. The germline gives CDR1 MNHEY, CDR2 SMNVEV (reference sequence).

Written as DNA, the CDR3 is TGCGCCAGCAGGACTAGCGGGGGGGTTAGCACAGATACGCAGTATTTT. It encodes CASRTSGGVSTDTQYF. This chain uses TRBV5-1 with TRBJ2-3, with 14 bases fitting TRBD2. The ends lost 5 bases at V and 0 bases at J; junction bases unmatched: 2. The CDR3 extends over 16 amino acids. The germline V gene has CDR1 SGHRS and CDR2 YFSETQ. The full variable domain, its missing parts supplied by reference TRBV5-1 and TRBJ2-3, is KAGVTQTPRYLIKTRGQQVTLSCSPISGHRSVSWYQQTPGQGLQFLFEYFSETQRNKGNFPGRFSGRQFSNSRSEMNVSTLELGDSALYLCASRTSGGVSTDTQYFGPGTRLTVL.

CDR3 DNA sequence: TGTGCCACCAGCAGAGGAACAGGGGGATCAAGTCAGCCCCAGCATTTT. Protein sequence: CATSRGTGGSSQPQHF. The chain combines TRBV15 with TRBJ1-5; 8 bases line up with TRBD1. This CDR3 has 16 amino acids. Germline V lookup: CDR1 LNHNV, CDR2 YYDKDF (reference sequence). The J segment lost 6 bases and the V segment lost 1 base, leaving 8 bases of the junction unmatched.

The CDR3 DNA sequence: TGTGCCATCAGTGATCACGGCCTCTCTGGGGCCAACGTCCTGACTTTC. Encoded protein: CAISDHGLSGANVLTF. The genes are TRBV10-3 and TRBJ2-6; D is undetermined. This CDR3 spans 16 amino acids. The germline V and J ends were trimmed by 3 bases and 0 bases, with 9 bases remaining between them. Germline CDR1 reads ENHRY; CDR2 reads SYGVKD.

The chain uses TRBV11-2 and TRBJ2-5, with 7 positions matching TRBD1. Per germline, CDR1 SGHAT and CDR2 FQNNGV. Trimming at V came to 3 bases and at J to 2 bases, leaving 0 bases not matched to a gene. The CDR3 contains 13 residues. The CDR3 nucleotides are TGTGCCAGCAGCTTGGACAGGCAAGAGACCCAGTACTTC. It yields the protein CASSLDRQETQYF. The entire variable domain, with the rest obtained from reference TRBV11-2 and TRBJ2-5, is as follows: EAGVAQSPRYKIIEKRQSVAFWCNPISGHATLYWYQQILGQGPKLLIQFQNNGVVDDSQLPKDRFSAERLKGVDSTLKIQPAKLEDSAVYLCASSLDRQETQYFGPGTRLLVL.

This chain's CDR3 is CAWSVSGGSFVNQPQHF. The CDR3 coding sequence is TGTGCCTGGAGCGTCAGCGGGGGATCATTCGTAAATCAGCCCCAGCATTTT. This chain uses TRBV30 with TRBJ1-5; perhaps TRBD1 as D (5 bases). The V gene's germline CDR1 is GTSNPN and CDR2 SVGIG (reference sequence). The CDR3 is 17 amino acids. Trimming took off 3 bases at V and 4 bases at J, with 22 bases between the two ends. The variable domain in full, with the rest retrieved from reference TRBV30 and TRBJ1-5, is SQTIHQWPATLVQPVGSPLSLECTVEGTSNPNLYWYRQAAGRGLQLLFYSVGIGQISSEVPQNLSASRPQDRQFILSSKKLLLSDSGFYLCAWSVSGGSFVNQPQHFGDGTRLSIL.

This chain connects TRBV7-2 to TRBJ2-2, with D perhaps matching TRBD1 (5 bases). Germline V gene lookup returns CDR1 SGHTA and CDR2 FQGNSA. V dropped 1 base and J dropped 7 bases, with 7 bases sitting between them. The CDR3 spans 13 residues. CDR3 in DNA: TGTGCCAGCAGCTTAGATCAGGGCGGGGAGCTGTTTTTT. Translation gives CASSLDQGGELFF.

This clone was seen just once. The gene calls are TRBV19 and TRBJ2-5, with 9 nucleotides matching TRBD2. This CDR3 has 15 amino acids. The germline V gene has CDR1 LNHDA and CDR2 SQIVND (reference sequence). Germline trimming cut 6 bases from V and 5 bases from J; bases unmatched to any gene: 10. The CDR3 is CASSSTSGWVETQYF. CDR3 coding DNA: TGTGCCAGTAGCTCGACTAGCGGATGGGTGGAGACCCAGTACTTC.

V gene TRBV6-4 combines with J gene TRBJ2-5, with 10 bases that match TRBD2. Germline V gene data show CDR1 as MRHNA and CDR2 as SNTAGT. V dropped 3 bases and J dropped 5; count of bases not matched to a gene: 3. The CDR3 loop spans 14 amino acids. The CDR3 reads CASSEAGGQETQYF. The CDR3 nucleotides read TGTGCCAGCAGTGAAGCGGGGGGGCAGGAGACCCAGTACTTC.

Many counts were recorded for this clone. V is TRBV5-6 and J is TRBJ1-4, with 8 bases that match TRBD1. V shed 4 bases, J shed 8 bases, and the junction held 7 bases outside the gene matches. From germline, CDR1 is SGHDT and CDR2 YYEEEE. The CDR3 loop spans 14 amino acids. This chain's CDR3 is CASSRTGLWEKLFF. The CDR3, as DNA: TGTGCCAGCAGCCGGACAGGGCTCTGGGAAAAACTGTTTTTT.